These 18 T cell receptor beta chains share one sample of origin, sequenced in a study of memory CD8 T cells in hepatitis C reinfection. Described time point: peak reinfection, 3 to 8 weeks after reinfection detection. Sorted cells were sequenced directly ex vivo without any in vitro expansion. Assay: immunoSEQ multiplex PCR; the TCRdb copy retains only in-frame clones and omits some. This sample has 44,000 or so clones, with 88% found just once. Sequencing input: naive CD8+ T cells sorted from blood. The receptors were gathered from a man between 18 and 35 years old with hepatitis C virus infection.

This sequence joins TRBV4-1 and TRBJ1-6, with a tentative D call TRBD1 (6 bases). V shed 4 bases and J shed 7 bases, with 8 bases lying between them. CDR1 MGHRA and CDR2 YSYEKL come from the germline V gene. The CDR3 is made up of 13 amino acids. The CDR3 coding sequence is TGCGCCAGCAGCCCGGACAGCAATTCACCCCTCCACTTT. It yields the protein CASSPDSNSPLHF.

This clone was counted once. J is TRBJ2-5 and V is TRBV7-8; the D gene is possibly TRBD2 (6 bases). Germline V lookup: CDR1 SGHVS, CDR2 FQNEAQ. The V end was cut by 1 base, the J end by 5 bases, with 11 bases between. The CDR3 sequence is 14 residues long. The CDR3 coding sequence is TGTGCCAGCAGCTTAGTGCGGGGACGGGAGACCCAGTACTTC. Protein sequence: CASSLVRGRETQYF.

This chain joins TRBV5-1 and TRBJ2-1, with D perhaps matching TRBD2 (5 bases). The CDR3 runs 14 residues. Germline V gives CDR1 SGHRS, CDR2 YFSETQ. V gave up 7 bases and J gave up 7 bases, with 18 bases separating them. In nucleotides, the CDR3 is TGCGCCAGCTGCCAGCGGTACTCTGGGAATGAGCAGTTCTTC. Its translation is CASCQRYSGNEQFF.

This chain uses TRBV6-1 with TRBJ1-1; a possible D gene is TRBD1 (6 bases). V lost 4 bases and J 0 bases, leaving 9 bases between the germline ends. CDR1 MNHNS and CDR2 SASEGT come from the germline V gene. There are 14 residues in the CDR3. CDR3 residues: CASSGQVMNTEAFF. CDR3 coding DNA: TGTGCCAGCAGTGGACAGGTCATGAACACTGAAGCTTTCTTT.

V usage is TRBV29-1 and J usage is TRBJ1-2; no clear D gene. Germline V CDR1 and CDR2: SQVTM, ANQGSEA. V lost 4 bases and J lost 3, with 15 bases in between. The CDR3 consists of 14 residues. The CDR3 bases are TGCAGCGTTGCCTCACCCGCAGAAGACTATGGCTACACCTTC. Its protein product is CSVASPAEDYGYTF.

The chain employs TRBV12-2 and TRBJ1-4. TRBV12-2 corresponds to a pseudogene. The CDR3 consists of 12 residues. The CDR3 protein is CLLTPTNEKLFF. The CDR3 DNA reads as TGTCTTCTAACTCCAACTAATGAAAAACTGTTTTTT.

The chain links TRBV28 to TRBJ2-3; 7 bases are shared with TRBD2. Germline lookup yields CDR1 MDHEN and CDR2 SYDVKM. The CDR3 sequence is 14 residues long. CDR3 protein: CATPREDSTDTQYF. CDR3 DNA: TGTGCGACCCCCCGGGAGGATAGCACAGATACGCAGTATTTT. The whole variable domain, filled in from reference TRBV28 and TRBJ2-3, reads DVKVTQSSRYLVKRTGEKVFLECVQDMDHENMFWYRQDPGLGLRLIYFSYDVKMKEKGDIPEGYSVSREKKERFSLILESASTNQTSMYLCATPREDSTDTQYFGPGTRLTVL.

The chain uses TRBV5-1 and TRBJ2-7; 10 nucleotides match TRBD2. CDR3 length equals 17 residues. Trimming at V came to 0 bases and at J to 0 bases, leaving 6 bases not matched to a gene. Germline values: CDR1 SGHRS, CDR2 YFSETQ. The CDR3 protein is CASSLGPGLADSYEQYF. CDR3 DNA: TGCGCCAGCAGCTTGGGTCCAGGACTAGCGGACTCCTACGAGCAGTACTTC.

The CDR3, as DNA: TGTGCCAGCAGCCCAATCGACAGGGGGCTTGAGACCCAGTACTTC. Its translation: CASSPIDRGLETQYF. The chain couples TRBV13 to TRBJ2-5, with 10 bases lining up with TRBD1. Trimming cost V 5 bases and J 5 bases; bases outside gene matches: 8. The CDR3 contains 15 residues. Germline loops: CDR1 PRHDT, CDR2 FYEKMQ (reference sequence).

V and J are TRBV4-3 and TRBJ2-3; tentative D call: TRBD1 (5 bases). The CDR3 extends over 15 amino acids. The germline V and J ends were trimmed by 0 bases and 3 bases, with 10 bases remaining between them. Germline V gene sequence: CDR1 LGHNA, CDR2 YSLEER. The CDR3 DNA is TGCGCCAGCAGCCAAGATGGGGCAGGGACAGATACGCAGTATTTT. It encodes CASSQDGAGTDTQYF.

This clone was picked up one time. V is TRBV15 and J is TRBJ2-1; 12 positions match TRBD2. Germline CDR1 is LNHNV and CDR2 is YYDKDF (reference sequence). The junction had 17 bases not matched to a gene; V was cut back by 3 bases and J by 8 bases. CDR3 length: 19 residues. CDR3 residues: CATSSLGTRLAGDFDEQFF. The DNA for the CDR3 is TGTGCCACCAGCAGCCTCGGGACCCGACTAGCGGGAGATTTCGATGAGCAGTTCTTC. Drawing the rest from reference TRBV15 and TRBJ2-1, the complete variable domain is DAMVIQNPRYQVTQFGKPVTLSCSQTLNHNVMYWYQQKSSQAPKLLFHYYDKDFNNEADTPDNFQSRRPNTSFCFLDIRSPGLGDTAMYLCATSSLGTRLAGDFDEQFFGPGTRLTVL.

CDR3 protein: CASSDRTESQETQYF. CDR3 DNA sequence: TGTGCCAGCAGTGATAGGACAGAATCCCAAGAGACCCAGTACTTC. The chain recombines TRBV6-1 with TRBJ2-5; D perhaps matches TRBD1 (6 bases). V gave up 3 bases and J gave up 1 base, with 12 bases separating them. The germline gives CDR1 MNHNS, CDR2 SASEGT. There are 15 residues in the CDR3.

This chain joins TRBV6-1 and TRBJ2-4; 7 bases agree with TRBD1. Looked up from germline, CDR1 is MNHNS and CDR2 is SASEGT. The CDR3 contains 13 residues. Trimming at V came to 8 bases and at J to 5 bases, leaving 6 bases not matched to a gene. The DNA for the CDR3 is TGTGCCAGCGGGTGGGGGACAGAAAACATTCAGTACTTC. This encodes CASGWGTENIQYF.

The table lists this clone with a count of one. The CDR3 region is CASSSAGANTGELFF. The CDR3 DNA reads as TGCGCCAGCAGCTCAGCGGGAGCGAACACCGGGGAGCTGTTTTTT. The chain recombines TRBV5-1 with TRBJ2-2; 8 nucleotides agree with TRBD2. J was trimmed by 0 bases and V by 3 bases; bases with no gene match: 1. The CDR3 sequence is 15 residues long. Germline V lookup: CDR1 SGHRS, CDR2 YFSETQ.

The chain is built from TRBV4-1 and TRBJ2-2, with D hard to call. Germline lookup yields CDR1 MGHRA and CDR2 YSYEKL. This CDR3 contains 15 residues. Trimming took off 1 base at V and 0 bases at J, with 6 bases between the two ends. In DNA form, the CDR3 reads TGCGCCAGCAGCCAAGCCCTTGCGAACACCGGGGAGCTGTTTTTT. Protein product: CASSQALANTGELFF.

This chain joins TRBV5-4 and TRBJ1-2; D unresolved. Looked up from germline, CDR1 is SGHNT and CDR2 is YYREEE (reference sequence). Trimming shortened V by 0 bases and J by 4 bases, and 13 bases separated the two germline ends. The CDR3 has 15 residues. DNA for the CDR3: TGTGCCAGCAGCTTGGAGGGCTACGGGAGCTATGGCTACACCTTC. Translating it yields CASSLEGYGSYGYTF.

V and J are TRBV28 and TRBJ2-7; the D gene is possibly TRBD2 (7 bases). CDR1 is MDHEN and CDR2 is SYDVKM in the germline V gene. There are 14 residues in the CDR3. Trimming took off 3 bases at V and 5 bases at J, with 14 bases between the two ends. This chain's CDR3 is CASSLGAGEDEQYV. CDR3 nucleotide sequence: TGTGCCAGCAGTTTGGGGGCGGGGGAGGACGAGCAGTACGTC.

This clone was counted a few times. This chain connects TRBV5-6 to TRBJ1-3; D is ambiguous. V lost 2 bases and J 4 bases, leaving 10 bases between the germline ends. CDR1 and CDR2 (germline): SGHDT, YYEEEE. The CDR3 spans 14 residues. CDR3 region: CASSLGARGNTIYF. The CDR3 bases are TGTGCCAGCAGCTTAGGAGCAAGGGGAAACACCATATATTTT.